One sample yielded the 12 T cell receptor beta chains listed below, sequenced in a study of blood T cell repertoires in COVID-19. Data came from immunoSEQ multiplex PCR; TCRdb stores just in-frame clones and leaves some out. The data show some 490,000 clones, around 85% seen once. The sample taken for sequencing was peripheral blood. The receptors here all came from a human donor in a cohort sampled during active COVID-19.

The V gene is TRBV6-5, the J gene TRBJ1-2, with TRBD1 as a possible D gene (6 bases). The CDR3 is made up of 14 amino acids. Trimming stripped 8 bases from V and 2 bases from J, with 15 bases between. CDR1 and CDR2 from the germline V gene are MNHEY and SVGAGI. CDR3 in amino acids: CASCSQGPNYGYTF. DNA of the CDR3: TGTGCCAGCTGTTCTCAGGGGCCCAACTATGGCTACACCTTC.

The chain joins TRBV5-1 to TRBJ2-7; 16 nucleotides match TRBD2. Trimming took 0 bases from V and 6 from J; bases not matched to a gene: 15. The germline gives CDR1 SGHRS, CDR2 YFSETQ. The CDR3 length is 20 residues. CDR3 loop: CASSLDGTSGRANPMIEQYF. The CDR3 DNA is TGCGCCAGCAGCTTGGACGGGACTAGCGGGAGGGCCAATCCTATGATCGAGCAGTACTTC.

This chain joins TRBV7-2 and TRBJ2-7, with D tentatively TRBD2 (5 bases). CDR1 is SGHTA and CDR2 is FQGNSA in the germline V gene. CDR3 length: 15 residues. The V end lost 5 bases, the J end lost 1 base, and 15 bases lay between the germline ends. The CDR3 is CASSPQGLTSYEQYF. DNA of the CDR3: TGTGCCAGCAGCCCGCAAGGACTGACTTCCTACGAGCAGTACTTC.

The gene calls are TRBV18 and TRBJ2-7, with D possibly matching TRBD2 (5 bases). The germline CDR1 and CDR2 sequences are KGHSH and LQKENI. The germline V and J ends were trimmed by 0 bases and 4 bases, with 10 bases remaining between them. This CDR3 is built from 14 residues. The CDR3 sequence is CASSPPSGIYEQYF. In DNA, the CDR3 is TGTGCCAGCTCACCACCGAGCGGAATATACGAGCAGTACTTC.

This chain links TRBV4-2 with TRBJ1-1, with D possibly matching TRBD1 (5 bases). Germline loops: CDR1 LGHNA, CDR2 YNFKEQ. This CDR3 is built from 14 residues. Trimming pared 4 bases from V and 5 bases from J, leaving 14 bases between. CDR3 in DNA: TGTGCCAGCAGCCGGGGACCCGGGGGGACTGAAGCTTTCTTT. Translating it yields CASSRGPGGTEAFF.

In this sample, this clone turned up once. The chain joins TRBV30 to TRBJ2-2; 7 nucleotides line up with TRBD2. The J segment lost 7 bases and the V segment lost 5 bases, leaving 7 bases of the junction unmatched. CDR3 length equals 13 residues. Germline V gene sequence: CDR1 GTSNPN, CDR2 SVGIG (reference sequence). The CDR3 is CAWARGRDGELFF. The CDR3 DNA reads TGTGCCTGGGCCCGGGGGAGGGACGGGGAGCTGTTTTTT.

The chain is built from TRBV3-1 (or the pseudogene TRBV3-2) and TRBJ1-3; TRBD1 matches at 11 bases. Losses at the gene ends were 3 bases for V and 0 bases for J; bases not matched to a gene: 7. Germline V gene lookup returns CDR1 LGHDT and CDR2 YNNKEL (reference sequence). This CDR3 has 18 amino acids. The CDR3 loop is CASSQTAGTGGSGNTIYF. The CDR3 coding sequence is TGTGCCAGCAGCCAGACCGCCGGGACAGGGGGCTCTGGAAACACCATATATTTT.

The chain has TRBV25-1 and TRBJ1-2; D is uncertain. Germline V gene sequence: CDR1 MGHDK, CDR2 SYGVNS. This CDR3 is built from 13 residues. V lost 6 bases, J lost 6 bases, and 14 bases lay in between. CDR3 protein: CASRKGRGNGYTF. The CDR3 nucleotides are TGTGCCAGCAGAAAAGGCCGAGGGAATGGCTACACCTTC.

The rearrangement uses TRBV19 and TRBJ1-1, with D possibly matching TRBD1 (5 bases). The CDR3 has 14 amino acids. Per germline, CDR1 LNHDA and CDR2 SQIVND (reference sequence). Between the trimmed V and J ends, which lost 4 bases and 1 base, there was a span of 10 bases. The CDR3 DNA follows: TGTGCCAGTAGTAGTCAGGGCAAGAACACTGAAGCTTTCTTT. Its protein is CASSSQGKNTEAFF.

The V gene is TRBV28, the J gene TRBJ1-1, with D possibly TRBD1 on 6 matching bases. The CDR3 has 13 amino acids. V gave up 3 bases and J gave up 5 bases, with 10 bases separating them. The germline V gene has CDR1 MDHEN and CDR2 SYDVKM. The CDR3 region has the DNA TGTGCCAGCAGTTTGGCAGGGGTGACTGAAGCTTTCTTT. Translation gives CASSLAGVTEAFF.

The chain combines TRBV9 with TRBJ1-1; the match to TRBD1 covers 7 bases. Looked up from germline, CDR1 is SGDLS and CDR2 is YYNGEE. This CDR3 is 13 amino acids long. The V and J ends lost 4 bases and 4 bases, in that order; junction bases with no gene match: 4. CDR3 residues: CASSTQGSTEAFF. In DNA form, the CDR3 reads TGTGCCAGCAGCACACAGGGGTCCACTGAAGCTTTCTTT.

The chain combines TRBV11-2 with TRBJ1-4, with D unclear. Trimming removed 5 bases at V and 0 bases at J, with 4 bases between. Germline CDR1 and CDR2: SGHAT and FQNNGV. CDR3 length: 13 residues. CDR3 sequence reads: CASSTTTNEKLFF. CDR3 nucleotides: TGTGCCAGCAGCACTACAACTAATGAAAAACTGTTTTTT.